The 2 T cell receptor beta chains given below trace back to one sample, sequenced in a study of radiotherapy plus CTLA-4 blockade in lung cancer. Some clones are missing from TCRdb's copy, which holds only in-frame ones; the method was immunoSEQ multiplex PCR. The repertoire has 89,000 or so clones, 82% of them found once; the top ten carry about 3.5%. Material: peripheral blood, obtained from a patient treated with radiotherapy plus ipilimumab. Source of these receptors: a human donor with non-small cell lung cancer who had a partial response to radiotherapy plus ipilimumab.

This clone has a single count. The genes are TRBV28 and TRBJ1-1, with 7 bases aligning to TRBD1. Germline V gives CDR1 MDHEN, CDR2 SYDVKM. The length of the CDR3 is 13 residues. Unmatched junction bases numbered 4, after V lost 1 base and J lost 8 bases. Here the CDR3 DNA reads TGTGCCAGCAGTTTATACAGACAGGGAGAAGCTTTCTTT. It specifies CASSLYRQGEAFF.

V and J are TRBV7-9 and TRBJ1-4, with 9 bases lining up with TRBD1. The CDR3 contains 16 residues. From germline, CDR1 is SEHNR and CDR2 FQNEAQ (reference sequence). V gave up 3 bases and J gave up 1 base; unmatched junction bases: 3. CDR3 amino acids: CASSLAGQGTNEKLFF. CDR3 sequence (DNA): TGTGCCAGCAGCTTGGCGGGACAGGGAACTAATGAAAAACTGTTTTTT.